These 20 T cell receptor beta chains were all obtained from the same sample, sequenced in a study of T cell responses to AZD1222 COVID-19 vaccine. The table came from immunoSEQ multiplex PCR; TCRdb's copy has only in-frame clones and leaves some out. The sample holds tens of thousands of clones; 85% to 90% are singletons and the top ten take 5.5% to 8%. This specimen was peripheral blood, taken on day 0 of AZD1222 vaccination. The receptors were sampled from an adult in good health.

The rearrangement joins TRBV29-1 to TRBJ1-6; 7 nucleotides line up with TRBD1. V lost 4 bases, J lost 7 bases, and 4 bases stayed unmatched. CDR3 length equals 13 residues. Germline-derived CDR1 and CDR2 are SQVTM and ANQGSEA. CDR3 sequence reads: CSVVGTVNSPLHF. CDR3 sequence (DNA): TGCAGCGTTGTGGGGACAGTGAATTCACCCCTCCACTTT.

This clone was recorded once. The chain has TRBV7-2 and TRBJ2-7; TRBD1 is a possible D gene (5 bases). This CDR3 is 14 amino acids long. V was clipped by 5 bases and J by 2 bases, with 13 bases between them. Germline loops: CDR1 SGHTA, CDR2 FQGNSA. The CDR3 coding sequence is TGTGCCAGCAGCCAAGGCCCAGGGCCCTACGAGCAGTACTTC. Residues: CASSQGPGPYEQYF.

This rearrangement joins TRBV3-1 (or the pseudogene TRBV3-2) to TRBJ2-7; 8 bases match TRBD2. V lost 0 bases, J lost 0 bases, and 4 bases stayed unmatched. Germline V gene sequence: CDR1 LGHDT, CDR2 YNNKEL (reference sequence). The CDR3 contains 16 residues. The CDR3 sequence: CASSQEGLAGSYEQYF. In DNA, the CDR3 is TGTGCCAGCAGCCAAGAAGGCCTAGCGGGCTCCTACGAGCAGTACTTC.

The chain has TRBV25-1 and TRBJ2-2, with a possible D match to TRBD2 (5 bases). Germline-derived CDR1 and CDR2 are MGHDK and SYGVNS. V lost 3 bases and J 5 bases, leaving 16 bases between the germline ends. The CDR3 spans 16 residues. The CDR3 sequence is CASSETTADGTGELFF. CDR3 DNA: TGTGCCAGCAGTGAGACTACTGCTGACGGGACCGGGGAGCTGTTTTTT.

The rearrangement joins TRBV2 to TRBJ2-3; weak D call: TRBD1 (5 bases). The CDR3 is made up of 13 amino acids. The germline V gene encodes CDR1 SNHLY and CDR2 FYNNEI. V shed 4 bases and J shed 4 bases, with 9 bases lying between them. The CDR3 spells CASSGTGADTQYF. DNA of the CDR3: TGTGCCAGCAGTGGTACAGGCGCAGATACGCAGTATTTT.

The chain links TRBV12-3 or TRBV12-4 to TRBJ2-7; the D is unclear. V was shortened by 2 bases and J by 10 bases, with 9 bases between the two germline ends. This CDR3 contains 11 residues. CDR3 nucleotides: TGTGCCAGCAGTTTACGCGGACGACAGTACTTC. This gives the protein CASSLRGRQYF.

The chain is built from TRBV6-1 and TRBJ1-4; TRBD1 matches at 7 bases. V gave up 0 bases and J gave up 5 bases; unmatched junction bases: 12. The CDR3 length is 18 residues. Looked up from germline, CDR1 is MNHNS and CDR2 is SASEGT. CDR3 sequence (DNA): TGTGCCAGCAGTGAAGCGCTTGAGACGACAGGGAGGAATGAAAAACTGTTTTTT. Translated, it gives CASSEALETTGRNEKLFF.

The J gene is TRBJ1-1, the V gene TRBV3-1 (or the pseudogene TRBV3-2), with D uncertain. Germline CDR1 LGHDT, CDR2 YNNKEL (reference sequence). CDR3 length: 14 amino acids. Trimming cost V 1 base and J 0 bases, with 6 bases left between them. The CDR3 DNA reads TGTGCCAGCAGCCAAGGAGCTATGAACACTGAAGCTTTCTTT. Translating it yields CASSQGAMNTEAFF.

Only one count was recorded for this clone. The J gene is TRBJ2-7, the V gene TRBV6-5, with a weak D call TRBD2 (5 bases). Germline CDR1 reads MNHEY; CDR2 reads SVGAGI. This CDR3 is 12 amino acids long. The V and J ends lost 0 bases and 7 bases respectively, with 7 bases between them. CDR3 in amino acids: CASSYSSGEQYF. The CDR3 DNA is TGTGCCAGCAGTTACTCGTCGGGGGAGCAGTACTTC.

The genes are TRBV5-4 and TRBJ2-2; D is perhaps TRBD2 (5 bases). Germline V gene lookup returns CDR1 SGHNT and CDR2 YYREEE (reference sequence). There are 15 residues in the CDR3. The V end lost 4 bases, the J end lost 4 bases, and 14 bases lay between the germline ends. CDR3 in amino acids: CASSHRTQFTGELFF. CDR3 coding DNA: TGTGCCAGCAGCCATAGGACTCAATTCACCGGGGAGCTGTTTTTT.

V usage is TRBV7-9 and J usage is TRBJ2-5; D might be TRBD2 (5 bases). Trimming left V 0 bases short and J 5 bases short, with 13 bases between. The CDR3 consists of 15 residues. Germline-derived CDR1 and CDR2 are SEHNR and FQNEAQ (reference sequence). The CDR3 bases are TGTGCCAGCAGCTTAGCGCTGGACTTCGGGGAGACCCAGTACTTC. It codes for CASSLALDFGETQYF.

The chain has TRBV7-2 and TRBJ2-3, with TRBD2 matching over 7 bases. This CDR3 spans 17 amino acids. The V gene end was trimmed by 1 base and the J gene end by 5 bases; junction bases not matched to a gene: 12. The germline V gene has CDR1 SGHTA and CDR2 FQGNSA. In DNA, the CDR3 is TGTGCCAGCAGCTTAGATAAGCGGGAAACGTGGGTAGATACGCAGTATTTT. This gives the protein CASSLDKRETWVDTQYF.

The CDR3 DNA follows: TGTGCCAGCAGTTTAGGAGGGTTGACTGGCTACACCTTC. Translation: CASSLGGLTGYTF. The chain recombines TRBV28 with TRBJ1-2; D call uncertain. The germline V and J ends were trimmed by 2 bases and 7 bases, with 11 bases remaining between them. The CDR3 loop spans 13 amino acids. Germline V gene lookup returns CDR1 MDHEN and CDR2 SYDVKM.

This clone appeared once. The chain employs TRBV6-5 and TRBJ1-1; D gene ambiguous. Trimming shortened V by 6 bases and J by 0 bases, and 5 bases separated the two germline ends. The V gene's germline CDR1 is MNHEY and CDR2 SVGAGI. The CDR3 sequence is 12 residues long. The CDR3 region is CASSHMNTEAFF. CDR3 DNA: TGTGCCAGCAGCCACATGAACACTGAAGCTTTCTTT.

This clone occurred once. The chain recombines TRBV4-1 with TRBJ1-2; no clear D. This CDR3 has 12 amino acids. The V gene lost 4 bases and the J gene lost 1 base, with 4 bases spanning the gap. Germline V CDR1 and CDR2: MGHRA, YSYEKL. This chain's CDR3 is CASSPNNYGYTF. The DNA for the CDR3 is TGCGCCAGCAGCCCCAATAACTATGGCTACACCTTC.

The CDR3 here is CASSLASYYGSNQPQHF. The CDR3 nucleotides are TGTGCCAGCAGCTTGGCGTCCTATTACGGCAGCAATCAGCCCCAGCATTTT. The V and J genes are TRBV5-8 and TRBJ1-5; D gene uncertain. The CDR3 is 17 residues long. The V end lost 0 bases, the J end lost 1 base, and 14 bases lay between the germline ends. CDR1 SGHTS and CDR2 YDEGEE come from the germline V gene.

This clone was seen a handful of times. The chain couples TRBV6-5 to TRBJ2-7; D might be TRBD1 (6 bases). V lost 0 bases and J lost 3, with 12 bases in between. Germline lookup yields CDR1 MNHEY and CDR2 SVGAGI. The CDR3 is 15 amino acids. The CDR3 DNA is TGTGCCAGCAGTTACTCGTTTCAGGGGCTCTACGAGCAGTACTTC. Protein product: CASSYSFQGLYEQYF.

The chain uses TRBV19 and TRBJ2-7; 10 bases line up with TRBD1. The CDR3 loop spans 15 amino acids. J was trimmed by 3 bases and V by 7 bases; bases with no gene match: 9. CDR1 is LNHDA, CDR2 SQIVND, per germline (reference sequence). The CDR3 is CASTFGTGALYEQYF. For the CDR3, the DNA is TGTGCCAGTACCTTTGGGACAGGGGCCCTCTACGAGCAGTACTTC. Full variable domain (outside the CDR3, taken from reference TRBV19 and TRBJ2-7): DGGITQSPKYLFRKEGQNVTLSCEQNLNHDAMYWYRQDPGQGLRLIYYSQIVNDFQKGDIAEGYSVSREKKESFPLTVTSAQKNPTAFYLCASTFGTGALYEQYFGPGTRLTVT.

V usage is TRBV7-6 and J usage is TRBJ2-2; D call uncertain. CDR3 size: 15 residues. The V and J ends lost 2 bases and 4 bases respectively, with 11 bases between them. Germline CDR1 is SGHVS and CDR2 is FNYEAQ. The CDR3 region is CASSLPQRGTGELFF. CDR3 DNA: TGTGCCAGCAGCTTACCACAGCGAGGCACCGGGGAGCTGTTTTTT.

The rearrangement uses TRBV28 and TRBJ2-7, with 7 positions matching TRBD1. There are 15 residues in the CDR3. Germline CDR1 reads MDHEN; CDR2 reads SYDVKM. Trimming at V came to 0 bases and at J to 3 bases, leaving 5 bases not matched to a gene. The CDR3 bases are TGTGCCAGCAGTTTATGGAAACAGGGGAGCTACGAGCAGTACTTC. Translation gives CASSLWKQGSYEQYF.